This is a list of T cell receptor beta chains from one sample in a study of T cells after yellow fever vaccination. TCRdb passed the 5' RACE reads through MiXCR, listing each CDR3 protein once. The sample carries roughly 170,000 distinct CDR3 sequences, approximately 6.2% recorded once. Sequenced here: CD4+ T cells sorted from PBMCs, sampled on the day of the first yellow fever vaccination. These receptors were obtained from a man between 18 and 29 years old who received the YFV17D yellow fever vaccine. CDR3s include the opening cysteine and the closing phenylalanine or tryptophan. The order of the fields is D gene, J gene, V gene, clone size, CDR3 DNA, CDR3 protein. D genes are given only for firm matches. The size entry is marked missing in some rows and otherwise reads once, few, many or a size class.

d_call: .
j_call: TRBJ2-7
v_call: TRBV7-6
clone_size: many
cdr3_nt: TGTGCCAGCAGCTCAGTTCGGGGGTACCACGAGCAGTACTTC
cdr3_aa: CASSSVRGYHEQYF

d_call: .
j_call: TRBJ2-2
v_call: TRBV12-3/TRBV12-4
clone_size: many
cdr3_nt: TGTGCCAGCAGTTTGGTAGGGCGCACCGGGGAGCTGTTTTTT
cdr3_aa: CASSLVGRTGELFF

d_call: .
j_call: TRBJ1-1
v_call: TRBV29-1
clone_size: many
cdr3_nt: TGCAGCGTGGGGCATAAGATGGGGACTGAAGCTTTCTTT
cdr3_aa: CSVGHKMGTEAFF

d_call: TRBD2
j_call: TRBJ2-2
v_call: TRBV20-1
clone_size: few
cdr3_nt: TGCAGTGCTAGGGACAACACGGGGGGCACCGGGGAGCTGTTTTTT
cdr3_aa: CSARDNTGGTGELFF

d_call: TRBD2
j_call: TRBJ2-3
v_call: TRBV20-1
clone_size: .
cdr3_nt: TGCAGTGCTAGAGGGGGGGGACGGGGCACAGATACGCAGTATTTT
cdr3_aa: CSARGGGRGTDTQYF

d_call: TRBD1
j_call: TRBJ2-3
v_call: TRBV18
clone_size: few
cdr3_nt: TGTGCCAGCTCACGGGGACAGGGGGGCACAGATACGCAGTATTTT
cdr3_aa: CASSRGQGGTDTQYF

d_call: .
j_call: TRBJ1-1
v_call: TRBV5-1
clone_size: many
cdr3_nt: TGCGCCAGCAGCTTGGAGGGGAAGGACACTGAAGCTTTCTTT
cdr3_aa: CASSLEGKDTEAFF

d_call: TRBD2
j_call: TRBJ2-3
v_call: TRBV9
clone_size: .
cdr3_nt: TGTGCCAGCAGCGTGGAACCGCGGGGGGAGGTAGATACGCAGTATTTT
cdr3_aa: CASSVEPRGEVDTQYF

d_call: .
j_call: TRBJ2-5
v_call: TRBV5-1
clone_size: few
cdr3_nt: TGCGCCAGCAGCCCGCGGGGATTTCAAGAGACCCAGTACTTC
cdr3_aa: CASSPRGFQETQYF

d_call: .
j_call: TRBJ1-2
v_call: TRBV25-1
clone_size: many
cdr3_nt: TGTGCCAGCAGTGAGGCAGGCGGAGCTAACTATGGCTACACCTTC
cdr3_aa: CASSEAGGANYGYTF

d_call: TRBD1
j_call: TRBJ1-4
v_call: TRBV6-1
clone_size: many
cdr3_nt: TGTGCCAGCATTCCTTCGGGACAGGGATACGAAAAACTGTTTTTT
cdr3_aa: CASIPSGQGYEKLFF